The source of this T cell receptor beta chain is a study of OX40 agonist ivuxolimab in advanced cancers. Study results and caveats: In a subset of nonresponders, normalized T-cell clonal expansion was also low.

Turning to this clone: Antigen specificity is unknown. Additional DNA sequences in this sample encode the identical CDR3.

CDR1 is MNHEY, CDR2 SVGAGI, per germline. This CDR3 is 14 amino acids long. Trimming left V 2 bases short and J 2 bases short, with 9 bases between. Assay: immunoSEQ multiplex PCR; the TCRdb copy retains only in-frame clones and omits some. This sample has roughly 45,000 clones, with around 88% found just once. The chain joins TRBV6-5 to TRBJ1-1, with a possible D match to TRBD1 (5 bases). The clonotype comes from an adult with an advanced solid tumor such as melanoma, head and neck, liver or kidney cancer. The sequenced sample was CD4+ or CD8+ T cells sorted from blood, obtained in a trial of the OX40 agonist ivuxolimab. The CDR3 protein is CASSYKGRNTEAFF. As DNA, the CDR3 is TGTGCCAGCAGTTACAAGGGGCGAAACACTGAAGCTTTCTTT.